This T cell receptor beta chain was retrieved from a study of identical twins. This clonotype appeared a few times. After template switching added a universal primer site, the resulting cDNA carried unique molecular identifiers. TCRdb reanalysed the 5' RACE reads using MiXCR and keeps one entry per CDR3 protein. The data contain 1.5 million to 2 million distinct CDR3 sequences, 32% of them singletons. Each donor was a healthy Caucasian. CDR3 length equals 14 residues. The V and J ends lost 1 base and 8 bases respectively, with 11 bases between them. This receptor was obtained from a newborn girl in good health. Sequences were obtained from cord blood. The J gene is TRBJ1-4, the V gene TRBV12-3 or TRBV12-4; a possible D gene is TRBD1 (5 bases). The CDR3 sequence is CASSLGQGEEKLFF. The CDR3 coding sequence is TGTGCCAGCAGTTTAGGGCAGGGAGAAGAAAAACTGTTTTTT.